Listed below are T cell receptor beta chains from one sample, sequenced in a study of blood T cell repertoires in COVID-19. Measured with immunoSEQ multiplex PCR; TCRdb has only the in-frame clones, and not every one. This sample has 150,000 to 200,000 clones; approximately 88% occur once, and the top ten carry 13%. The sequencing input was PBMCs or T cells enriched from blood (not recorded which). All receptors derive from a woman in her sixties who had recovered from COVID-19. Each CDR3 is given with its conserved first and last residue.

v_gene	j_gene	CDR3aa
TRBV28	TRBJ1-2	CASSQAGSGNYGYTF
TRBV5-1	TRBJ2-5	CASSLGQVTETQYF
TRBV12-3/TRBV12-4	TRBJ1-2	CASSLWGGGYTF
TRBV7-9	TRBJ1-1	CASSLTGAVLNTEAFF
TRBV19	TRBJ1-5	CASSIAAQRGQPQHF
TRBV11-1	TRBJ2-1	CASSLTGTGYNEQFF
TRBV5-4	TRBJ1-5	CASTVGGRGSNQPQHF
TRBV6-5	TRBJ2-3	CASSGPFTDTQYF
TRBV5-1	TRBJ1-1	CASSLEQGTGGESFF
TRBV29-1	TRBJ2-6	CSAAGSGANVLTF
TRBV4-1	TRBJ1-2	CASSQEIGSGQGRTF
TRBV30	TRBJ2-3	CAWKLQLAGDTQYF
TRBV3-1/TRBV3-2	TRBJ1-1	CASSRPGQMNTEAFF
TRBV5-1	TRBJ1-2	CASSSGTGYYGYTF
TRBV7-2	TRBJ1-1	CASSLNPTGWAFF
TRBV7-9	TRBJ1-4	CASSFGGYEKLFF
TRBV12-3/TRBV12-4	TRBJ1-5	CASSLVQNQPQHF
TRBV25-1	TRBJ1-1	CASSESGEYTEAFF
TRBV2	TRBJ1-1	CASSDVDTEAFF
TRBV30	TRBJ1-2	CAWSLQGAFIGSSGYTF
TRBV11-3	TRBJ2-3	CASSLGTGGTDTQYF
TRBV9	TRBJ2-7	CASSAGSGTGAYEQYF
TRBV9	TRBJ2-1	CASSVASSSGNEQFF
TRBV7-9	TRBJ2-6	CASGRAVDGANVLTF
TRBV5-1	TRBJ2-7	CASSPVDSLYEQYF
TRBV6-1	TRBJ1-1	CASSELGTVTEAFF
TRBV7-9	TRBJ2-5	CASRPSGRETQYF
TRBV2	TRBJ2-7	CASRPQTPYEQYF
TRBV2	TRBJ2-5	CASKTGSTYQETQYF
TRBV5-1	TRBJ2-3	CASRGDTTDTQYF
TRBV6-1	TRBJ1-5	CASSEALTREGQPQHF
TRBV11-3	TRBJ1-1	CASSFGTGRMNTEAFF
TRBV2	TRBJ2-1	CASKILAENEQFF
TRBV4-2	TRBJ2-1	CASSQASSGGARLPLGEQFF
TRBV28	TRBJ2-2	CASSLSGLAGVGELFF
TRBV3-1/TRBV3-2	TRBJ1-3	CASSEEGGNTIYF
TRBV6-5	TRBJ1-6	CASRGGDNSPLHF
TRBV18	TRBJ2-7	CASSPRDRTYEQYF
TRBV4-1	TRBJ2-2	CASSRRAHGDTGELFF
TRBV5-1	TRBJ2-3	CASSSLAGVGTDTQYF
TRBV30	TRBJ1-5	CAWAKQGGDDSNQPQHF